The next 11 T cell receptor beta chains were all read from a single sample in a study of persistence of HIV-infected CD4 T cells. The immunoSEQ assay was version 4, run in survey mode. TCRdb's copy holds only in-frame clones and misses some; the assay was immunoSEQ multiplex PCR. The sample lists tens of thousands of clones, 78% occurring once. Stimulation used 10 ug/mL lysate from CMV-infected fibroblasts. Sorted nonresponding memory CD4+ T cells were CD40L-negative, CD69-negative, CD45RO-high. Antigens of these TCRs are unknown. The sequenced sample was CD4+ T cells sorted from PBMCs after roughly 18-hour stimulation, obtained from a patient who received antiretroviral therapy. These receptors were obtained from an adult woman with HIV who was CMV-seropositive.

V usage is TRBV6-1 and J usage is TRBJ2-3; 8 nucleotides agree with TRBD2. The J segment lost 0 bases and the V segment lost 4 bases, leaving 9 bases of the junction unmatched. Germline loops: CDR1 MNHNS, CDR2 SASEGT. CDR3 length equals 17 residues. CDR3 nucleotides: TGTGCCAGCAGTGTAGGGGCGGCGGGGGGCAGCACAGATACGCAGTATTTT. The encoded protein is CASSVGAAGGSTDTQYF.

V usage is TRBV2 and J usage is TRBJ1-6; no reliable D call. V was clipped by 7 bases and J by 10 bases, with 17 bases between them. The CDR3 loop spans 14 amino acids. Germline V CDR1 and CDR2: SNHLY, FYNNEI. The CDR3 protein is CASKVSGVGSPLHF. The CDR3 region has the DNA TGTGCCAGCAAAGTGTCCGGGGTTGGCTCACCCCTCCACTTT.

The V gene is TRBV6-5, the J gene TRBJ2-6; tentative D call: TRBD1 (6 bases). Germline lookup yields CDR1 MNHEY and CDR2 SVGAGI. Trimming removed 5 bases from V and 2 bases from J, with 7 bases in between. This CDR3 contains 14 residues. CDR3 DNA sequence: TGTGCCAGCAGTACAGGGACTGGGGCCAACGTCCTGACTTTC. Amino acid sequence: CASSTGTGANVLTF.

The CDR3 spells CASSFLSDRNTEAFF. The CDR3 bases are TGTGCCAGCAGCTTTCTATCGGACAGGAACACTGAAGCTTTCTTT. This sequence joins TRBV5-6 and TRBJ1-1; possibly TRBD1 for D (6 bases). This CDR3 spans 15 amino acids. Germline loops: CDR1 SGHDT, CDR2 YYEEEE. Deletions cut 2 bases from V and 1 base from J, with 12 bases between.

This clone came up once. The chain carries TRBV19 and TRBJ1-6; D may be TRBD1 (5 bases). CDR1 is LNHDA, CDR2 SQIVND, per germline (reference sequence). There are 14 residues in the CDR3. With 8 bases removed from V and 6 bases from J, the gap between germline ends came to 14 bases. Written as DNA, the CDR3 is TGTGCCAGTGGGTCTTTAGGGGTTAATTCACCCCTCCACTTT. Protein product: CASGSLGVNSPLHF.

V usage is TRBV27 and J usage is TRBJ2-3; D uncertain. Trimming took 4 bases from V and 6 from J, leaving 8 bases between them. Germline V gives CDR1 MNHEY, CDR2 SMNVEV (reference sequence). The CDR3 extends over 12 amino acids. The CDR3 reads CASSSPGDTQYF. CDR3 DNA: TGTGCCAGCAGTTCCCCGGGTGATACGCAGTATTTT.

The chain links TRBV27 to TRBJ1-4; D uncertain. This CDR3 is built from 13 residues. Germline V gene lookup returns CDR1 MNHEY and CDR2 SMNVEV (reference sequence). V was trimmed by 4 bases and J by 5 bases, leaving 8 bases between them. The CDR3 region is CASSSGPNEKLFF. The CDR3, as DNA: TGTGCCAGCAGTTCTGGGCCCAATGAAAAACTGTTTTTT. Full variable domain (missing parts from reference TRBV27 and TRBJ1-4): EAQVTQNPRYLITVTGKKLTVTCSQNMNHEYMSWYRQDPGLGLRQIYYSMNVEVTDKGDVPEGYKVSRKEKRNFPLILESPSPNQTSLYFCASSSGPNEKLFFGSGTQLSVL.

V and J are TRBV7-8 and TRBJ2-4; 8 nucleotides line up with TRBD1. With V trimmed by 5 bases and J by 0 bases, 15 bases remained unmatched. The CDR3 sequence is 19 residues long. Germline V gene sequence: CDR1 SGHVS, CDR2 FQNEAQ. CDR3 sequence (DNA): TGTGCCAGCAGCCCGACTATCGGACAGGGACCTCTAGCCAAAAACATTCAGTACTTC. It is translated as CASSPTIGQGPLAKNIQYF.

This chain connects TRBV28 to TRBJ2-3, with 8 positions matching TRBD2. The trim removed 4 bases at V and 2 bases at J, leaving 5 bases unmatched. Germline assignment: CDR1 MDHEN and CDR2 SYDVKM. This CDR3 is 15 amino acids long. The CDR3 is CASSSRAGATDTQYF. The CDR3 DNA sequence: TGTGCCAGCAGTTCGAGAGCGGGGGCCACAGATACGCAGTATTTT.

The chain is built from TRBV5-4 and TRBJ2-5; possibly TRBD2 for D (7 bases). Trimming took off 3 bases at V and 2 bases at J, with 14 bases between the two ends. This CDR3 is built from 15 residues. Per germline, CDR1 SGHNT and CDR2 YYREEE (reference sequence). The CDR3 DNA reads as TGTGCCAGCAGCTATCCCGGGGGGCGTCAAGAGACCCAGTACTTC. Translated, it gives CASSYPGGRQETQYF.

This clone was found once. The V call is TRBV30, the J call TRBJ1-2, with a possible D match to TRBD1 (6 bases). Germline-derived CDR1 and CDR2 are GTSNPN and SVGIG (reference sequence). V gave up 5 bases and J gave up 7 bases, with 17 bases separating them. The CDR3 has 13 residues. The CDR3 protein is CAWADPTRGGYTF. The CDR3 nucleotides are TGTGCCTGGGCGGATCCAACCAGGGGTGGCTACACCTTC.